What follows is one T cell receptor (beta chain) and its context. What this receptor recognizes is not known. Base qualities are not recorded, but no much larger clone differs from it by a single base. The data derive from a study of OX40 agonist ivuxolimab in advanced cancers. For the study in its entirety: Ivuxolimab was a fully human IgG2 agonistic monoclonal antibody targeting the costimulatory receptor OX40 (CD134). A male proportion of almost 85% and a mean age of around 60 years, ranging from roughly 23 to 79, were recorded for the dose-escalation cohort. Among the 50 to 55 dose-escalation patients, about 20 had hepatocellular carcinoma, about 15 melanoma, 9 renal cell carcinoma and 9 head and neck cancer. Intravenous ivuxolimab was administered to patients every 2 weeks at six dose levels: 0.01, 0.1, 0.3, 1.5, 3 and 10 mg/kg. Peripheral TCRbeta sequencing was intended to test whether TCR sequence diversity was altered and clonal T-cell expansion was caused by ivuxolimab. Partial responses occurred in three dose-escalation patients, of whom one had hepatocellular carcinoma and two had cutaneous melanoma. The paper reports the monotherapy dose-escalation portion (N of about 52 patients) of the phase I ivuxolimab trial. Patients were allowed to have had prior anti-PD-1, anti-PD-L1 or anti-CTLA-4 therapy, and around 43% of the dose-escalation patients had been treated with checkpoint inhibitors.

Patients with a history of autoimmune disease or receiving systemic immunosuppression were excluded from the trial. In every dose cohort, peripheral blood was drawn for TCR sequencing at baseline, cycle 4 day 1, and cycle 7 day 1. Samples came from an open-label, multicenter, first-in-human phase I dose-escalation trial of ivuxolimab. The trial enrolled adults with locally advanced or metastatic head and neck squamous cell, hepatocellular, melanoma or renal cell carcinoma. Before TCR sequencing, CD4+ T cells and CD8+ T cells from peripheral blood were sorted into separate populations. Study-level results and caveats: Which antigens the clonally expanded peripheral T cells were specific for was not determined. After ivuxolimab, more expanded clones were found on average in CD8+ T cells than in CD4+ T cells. Clonal expansion of both CD4+ and CD8+ blood T cells was observed from baseline to week 6 at doses 0.1 to 3.0 mg/kg. In the 0.1-3.0 mg/kg groups, partial responders had among the lowest normalized peripheral clonal expansion, particularly in CD8+ T cells. Low levels of normalized T-cell clonal expansion were also seen in some nonresponding patients.

Between the V and J ends, shortened by 0 bases and 0 bases respectively, the junction contains 11 bases. In the germline V gene, CDR1 corresponds to KGHSH and CDR2 to LQKENI. The CDR3 contains 16 residues, cysteine and phenylalanine counted. Left in the record is the CDR3 DNA by itself, 48 bases read in frame from the first base. To sequence the TCRbeta CDR3 region, genomic DNA was isolated from the sorted cells. The immunoSEQ Assay was used for sequencing of TCRbeta CDR3 regions. In its TCRdb copy, this immuneACCESS table keeps in-frame sequences only and misses some clones. Where compared with another copy, unresolved V genes explain less than half of these, and the others have no known cause. The sample profile shows 65,000 to 90,000 clones; more than 80% of them were found once. The ten largest clones capture under 3.5% of the sample.

The rearranged segments are TRBV18 and TRBJ1-2; no confident D gene assignment can be made. The receptor was derived from an adult with an advanced solid tumor such as melanoma, head and neck, liver or kidney cancer. The sample was CD4+ or CD8+ T cells sorted from blood, taken in a trial of the OX40 agonist ivuxolimab. The CDR3 protein: CASSPPGQKANYGYTF. The bases are TGTGCCAGCTCACCACCTGGTCAGAAAGCTAACTATGGCTACACCTTC. The reference TRBV18 and TRBJ1-2 proteins fill in what lies around the CDR3, so the full variable domain reads NAGVMQNPRHLVRRRGQEARLRCSPMKGHSHVYWYRQLPEEGLKFMVYLQKENIIDESGMPKERFSAEFPKEGPSILRIQQVVRGDSAAYFCASSPPGQKANYGYTFGSGTRLTVV.